What follows are 23 T cell receptor beta chains derived from one specimen sequenced in a study of sequential checkpoint blockade in melanoma. The sample's treatment: randomized to nivolumab then ipilimumab (arm A) or the reverse (arm B). Clones were read by immunoSEQ multiplex PCR, and TCRdb kept only the in-frame ones, dropping some. Here the sample spans about 19,000 clones, 73% being singletons. Source: CD8+ T cells sorted from blood (inferred from file names), taken from a patient given nivolumab and ipilimumab in sequence. The origin of the receptors is a human donor with melanoma.

Only one count was recorded for this clone. The same CDR3 arises from other DNA sequences in this sample as well. This sequence joins TRBV13 and TRBJ2-7; D gene unclear. The V and J ends lost 5 bases and 6 bases respectively, with 14 bases between them. CDR3 length: 13 amino acids. The germline V gene has CDR1 PRHDT and CDR2 FYEKMQ (reference sequence). The CDR3, as DNA: TGTGCCAGCAGCGGCAGGATTAGTATCGAGCAGTACTTC. It codes for CASSGRISIEQYF.

The chain is built from TRBV5-6 and TRBJ2-7, with 7 positions matching TRBD1. The V and J ends lost 4 bases and 3 bases, in that order; junction bases with no gene match: 10. Germline V gene data show CDR1 as SGHDT and CDR2 as YYEEEE. The CDR3 extends over 15 amino acids. CDR3 sequence reads: CASSPTGAFDYEQYF. Written as DNA, the CDR3 is TGTGCCAGCAGCCCCACAGGGGCTTTTGACTACGAGCAGTACTTC.

This sequence joins TRBV7-9 and TRBJ1-1, with D unresolved. CDR1 and CDR2 from the germline V gene are SEHNR and FQNEAQ (reference sequence). The V gene lost 0 bases and the J gene lost 4 bases, with 9 bases spanning the gap. The CDR3 sequence is 14 residues long. CDR3 amino acids: CASSLASVGTEAFF. CDR3 nucleotide sequence: TGTGCCAGCAGCTTAGCTAGCGTGGGCACTGAAGCTTTCTTT.

The chain is built from TRBV7-3 and TRBJ2-5; the D gene is possibly TRBD1 (6 bases). The end of the DNA fits TRBJ2-7 better, so the J call may be wrong. Germline V gene sequence: CDR1 SGHTA, CDR2 FQGTGA. The CDR3 extends over 16 amino acids. The CDR3 sequence: CASSLSPMGAGYEQYF. In nucleotides, the CDR3 is TGTGCCAGCAGCTTATCCCCCATGGGGGCCGGCTACGAGCAGTACTTC.

The chain recombines TRBV27 with TRBJ2-7, with 11 bases fitting TRBD2. Germline CDR1 MNHEY, CDR2 SMNVEV (reference sequence). The CDR3 extends over 17 amino acids. Trimming took 1 base from V and 4 from J; bases not matched to a gene: 9. The CDR3 loop reads CASSLFPQTSGVYEQYF. CDR3 coding DNA: TGTGCCAGCAGTTTATTCCCCCAGACTAGCGGGGTGTACGAGCAGTACTTC.

CDR3 coding DNA: TGTGCCAGCAGTCTAAGCGGGGCCTCCTACGAGCAGTACTTC. Its translation: CASSLSGASYEQYF. V usage is TRBV27 and J usage is TRBJ2-5; 7 positions agree with TRBD2. The J call may be wrong; the DNA end is better matched by TRBJ2-7. The CDR3 extends over 14 amino acids. Germline CDR1 is MNHEY and CDR2 is SMNVEV (reference sequence).

This clone was seen only a few times. This chain uses TRBV7-9 with TRBJ2-1, with TRBD2 as a possible D gene (5 bases). Germline loops: CDR1 SEHNR, CDR2 FQNEAQ (reference sequence). This CDR3 contains 16 residues. V lost 4 bases, J lost 0 bases, and 13 bases lay in between. This CDR3 reads CASSSSSAPSYNEQFF. The DNA for the CDR3 is TGTGCCAGCAGCTCTAGTAGCGCACCCTCCTACAATGAGCAGTTCTTC. Supplemented by reference TRBV7-9 and TRBJ2-1, the full variable domain reads DTGVSQNPRHKITKRGQNVTFRCDPISEHNRLYWYRQTLGQGPEFLTYFQNEAQLEKSRLLSDRFSAERPKGSFSTLEIQRTEQGDSAMYLCASSSSSAPSYNEQFFGPGTRLTVL.

A note on this clone: This CDR3 is also generated by other DNA sequences in the sample. V is TRBV15 and J is TRBJ2-2, with TRBD1 matching over 8 bases. The V gene's germline CDR1 is LNHNV and CDR2 YYDKDF (reference sequence). The CDR3 is made up of 15 amino acids. V lost 4 bases, J lost 5 bases, and 6 bases stayed unmatched. This chain's CDR3 is CATSTGQGSTGELFF. CDR3 sequence (DNA): TGTGCCACCAGCACAGGACAGGGTTCGACCGGGGAGCTGTTTTTT.

This chain links TRBV7-8 with TRBJ2-1; D not certain. V lost 2 bases to trimming and J lost 7 bases, with 9 bases between them. The CDR3 runs to 13 residues. CDR1 and CDR2 (germline): SGHVS, FQNEAQ. The CDR3 coding sequence is TGTGCCAGCAGCTTAAAATTTAGAAATGAGCAGTTCTTC. Encoded protein: CASSLKFRNEQFF.

The rearrangement joins TRBV28 to TRBJ1-4; the D is unclear. Trimming pared 1 base from V and 5 bases from J, leaving 8 bases between. Germline CDR1 is MDHEN and CDR2 is SYDVKM. The CDR3 covers 14 residues. The DNA of the CDR3 is TGTGCCAGCAGTTTATTGGGGAGAAATGAAAAACTGTTTTTT. This sequence encodes CASSLLGRNEKLFF. Supplemented by reference TRBV28 and TRBJ1-4, the full variable domain reads DVKVTQSSRYLVKRTGEKVFLECVQDMDHENMFWYRQDPGLGLRLIYFSYDVKMKEKGDIPEGYSVSREKKERFSLILESASTNQTSMYLCASSLLGRNEKLFFGSGTQLSVL.

On this clone: The junction does not match germline at one end; this may be a read error. The gene calls are TRBV18 and TRBJ2-5, with a weak D call TRBD2 (6 bases). The germline V gene encodes CDR1 KGHSH and CDR2 LQKENI. The CDR3 is 13 amino acids. The CDR3 sequence: CATSGGSQETQYF. As DNA, the CDR3 is TGTGCCACCTCAGGAGGGTCCCAAGAGACCCAGTACTTC.

The V gene is TRBV6-1, the J gene TRBJ1-2; D not certain. This CDR3 is 13 amino acids long. Germline values: CDR1 MNHNS, CDR2 SASEGT. V was clipped by 7 bases and J by 3 bases, with 12 bases between them. Written as DNA, the CDR3 is TGTGCCAGCACAACAGACGGATACTATGGCTACACCTTC. Translation gives CASTTDGYYGYTF.

This rearrangement joins TRBV9 to TRBJ2-1; TRBD2 matches 7 bases. CDR1 and CDR2 (germline): SGDLS, YYNGEE. The CDR3 has 14 amino acids. The V gene end was trimmed by 3 bases and the J gene end by 1 base; junction bases not matched to a gene: 1. The CDR3 bases are TGTGCCAGCAGCGGCGGGAGTTCCTACAATGAGCAGTTCTTC. As protein: CASSGGSSYNEQFF. The full variable domain, rest sourced from reference TRBV9 and TRBJ2-1, is DSGVTQTPKHLITATGQRVTLRCSPRSGDLSVYWYQQSLDQGLQFLIQYYNGEERAKGNILERFSAQQFPDLHSELNLSSLELGDSALYFCASSGGSSYNEQFFGPGTRLTVL.

Here the CDR3 DNA reads TGTGCCAGCAGCTTACTCAAGCGGGGTCAAGAGACCCAGTACTTC. It is translated as CASSLLKRGQETQYF. This chain connects TRBV7-8 to TRBJ2-5; 7 bases are shared with TRBD2. The germline V gene has CDR1 SGHVS and CDR2 FQNEAQ. Trimming removed 2 bases from V and 2 bases from J; junction bases left unmatched: 5. The CDR3 is 15 amino acids.

The V gene is TRBV29-1, the J gene TRBJ2-7, with TRBD2 matching 7 bases. Germline-derived CDR1 and CDR2 are SQVTM and ANQGSEA. Trimming cost V 4 bases and J 0 bases; bases outside gene matches: 18. The CDR3 sequence is 18 residues long. DNA for the CDR3: TGCAGCGTTGCGCACTGGGGACTTGCGGGGGAAGTCTCCTACGAGCAGTACTTC. This codes for CSVAHWGLAGEVSYEQYF.

This clone was seen a handful of times. The chain carries TRBV19 and TRBJ1-5, with D possibly matching TRBD1 (6 bases). The CDR3 has 12 residues. V shed 6 bases and J shed 9 bases, with 12 bases lying between them. Germline V gene lookup returns CDR1 LNHDA and CDR2 SQIVND (reference sequence). CDR3 loop: CASSPAGAPQHF. The CDR3 bases are TGTGCCAGTAGCCCCGCGGGGGCGCCCCAGCATTTT. The whole variable domain, remainder taken from reference TRBV19 and TRBJ1-5, is DGGITQSPKYLFRKEGQNVTLSCEQNLNHDAMYWYRQDPGQGLRLIYYSQIVNDFQKGDIAEGYSVSREKKESFPLTVTSAQKNPTAFYLCASSPAGAPQHFGDGTRLSIL.

J is TRBJ2-1 and V is TRBV7-9, with 15 bases matching TRBD2. The CDR3 runs to 18 residues. Germline-derived CDR1 and CDR2 are SEHNR and FQNEAQ (reference sequence). Trimming cost V 5 bases and J 4 bases; bases outside gene matches: 9. CDR3 coding DNA: TGTGCCAGCAGCCCGAGGACTAGCGGGGGGGCCTCTTACAATGAGCAGTTCTTC. Its translation: CASSPRTSGGASYNEQFF.

This clone was observed at least ten times. The V gene is TRBV7-2, the J gene TRBJ2-3; D perhaps matches TRBD2 (5 bases). The CDR3 is 15 residues long. V lost 5 bases and J 2 bases, leaving 14 bases between the germline ends. Germline-derived CDR1 and CDR2 are SGHTA and FQGNSA. DNA for the CDR3: TGTGCCAGCAGCCCTGGGGAGCAGCACACAGATACGCAGTATTTT. It translates to CASSPGEQHTDTQYF.

The rearrangement uses TRBV7-9 and TRBJ2-7; 8 bases align to TRBD1. This CDR3 is built from 14 residues. Germline values: CDR1 SEHNR, CDR2 FQNEAQ (reference sequence). V lost 4 bases, J lost 3 bases, and 5 bases stayed unmatched. The CDR3, as DNA: TGTGCCAGCAGCTCCCGGACAGGGAACTACGAGCAGTACTTC. This encodes CASSSRTGNYEQYF.

As DNA, the CDR3 is TGTGCCAGCAGTTTTCCGGGGTCCCCCTACGAGCAGTACTTC. Encoded protein: CASSFPGSPYEQYF. This chain uses TRBV28 with TRBJ2-7, with TRBD2 as a possible D gene (5 bases). Germline CDR1 MDHEN, CDR2 SYDVKM. Between the trimmed V and J ends, which lost 3 bases and 2 bases, there was a span of 11 bases. The CDR3 totals 14 residues.

Only one count was recorded for this clone. This rearrangement joins TRBV9 to TRBJ1-5; 7 bases match TRBD1. CDR1 and CDR2 (germline): SGDLS, YYNGEE. Trimming cost V 2 bases and J 6 bases; bases outside gene matches: 5. The CDR3 runs 14 residues. CDR3 bases: TGTGCCAGCAGCGTGGCAGGGGGTAGTCAGCCCCAGCATTTT. It yields the protein CASSVAGGSQPQHF.

The V gene is TRBV6-1, the J gene TRBJ1-1; the D gene is possibly TRBD1 (6 bases). CDR1 MNHNS and CDR2 SASEGT come from the germline V gene. CDR3 length: 15 amino acids. Trimming removed 5 bases at V and 0 bases at J, with 13 bases between. CDR3 DNA: TGTGCCAGCAGTTTGACAGGCTTCATGAACACTGAAGCTTTCTTT. It encodes CASSLTGFMNTEAFF.

The chain recombines TRBV2 with TRBJ2-7; D remains unclear. Trimming took 4 bases from V and 0 from J, leaving 10 bases between them. CDR1 and CDR2 from the germline V gene are SNHLY and FYNNEI. CDR3 length: 14 residues. CDR3 coding DNA: TGTGCCAGCAGTGGGCAGGAAAGCTCCTACGAGCAGTACTTC. It is translated as CASSGQESSYEQYF.